These T cell receptor beta chains were read from a single sample in a study of blood T cell repertoires in COVID-19. The repertoire was sequenced with immunoSEQ multiplex PCR; TCRdb's copy has only in-frame clones and lacks some. The table records around 100,000 clones, 84% of them present only once. Sequenced input: peripheral blood. The receptor set was obtained from a human donor in a cohort sampled during active or convalescent COVID-19. Each CDR3 is given without its conserved first and last residue. Each record gives: J gene, V gene, clone size, CDR3 protein. Not all rows give a size; the values are once, few, many and, for expanded clones, a class.

>TRBJ2-7|TRBV5-1|NA
ASSLELGGVDEQY
>TRBJ2-2|TRBV6-2/TRBV6-3|once
ASSFGELTGELF
>TRBJ2-7|TRBV28|NA
ASSLIQAVWEQY
>TRBJ2-3|TRBV7-9|NA
ASSQISPGGTDTQY
>TRBJ2-7|TRBV18|NA
ASSPPVQGGYEQY
>TRBJ1-5|TRBV2|once
ASSGDRAQPQH
>TRBJ1-2|TRBV2|NA
ASRGDRQLDGYT
>TRBJ2-2|TRBV11-3|few
ASNQGNTGELF
>TRBJ2-7|TRBV6-5|NA
ASTGDRVYSYEQY
>TRBJ1-1|TRBV19|once
ASNLDWRNTEAF
>TRBJ2-7|TRBV27|NA
ASSLRGSAYYEQY
>TRBJ2-2|TRBV19|once
ASSWGVDTGELF
>TRBJ2-5|TRBV7-9|NA
ASSPAGTGAGETQY
>TRBJ1-5|TRBV6-5|NA
ASRPGGSGAQPQH
>TRBJ2-3|TRBV5-1|once
ASSTGINTDTQY
>TRBJ2-7|TRBV10-3|NA
AISERAQGGYEQY
>TRBJ1-2|TRBV5-4|NA
ASSLAGQGFNYGYT
>TRBJ1-4|TRBV10-3|NA
AIRQGANEKLF
>TRBJ1-5|TRBV27|many
ASSPRLGTNQPQH
>TRBJ2-7|TRBV5-6|NA
ASSLVDRDSYEQY
>TRBJ1-2|TRBV2|few
ASTREVHKRDGYT
>TRBJ1-3|TRBV12-5|few
ASGLGWTIGNTIY
>TRBJ1-4|TRBV3-1/TRBV3-2|once
ASSQDPRTSNNEKLF
>TRBJ1-3|TRBV5-1|NA
ASSVGQLRGSGNTIY
>TRBJ2-3|TRBV5-1|NA
ASSPPGTYTDTQY
>TRBJ1-1|TRBV2|NA
ASSWTDMMNTEAF
>TRBJ1-1|TRBV19|NA
ASSRTGQEAEAF
>TRBJ2-7|TRBV5-1|few
ASKASGAYEQY
>TRBJ1-2|TRBV9|NA
ASSVPGGYT
>TRBJ1-1|TRBV6-5|NA
ASSKYRGLNTEAF
>TRBJ1-5|TRBV5-6|NA
ASSMFDRTGNQPQH
>TRBJ1-5|TRBV18|NA
ASSRQGPNAATEPQH
>TRBJ2-1|TRBV6-1|NA
ATFISGTGANEQF
>TRBJ2-5|TRBV3-1/TRBV3-2|once
ASSRLQGPQETQY
>TRBJ1-2|TRBV5-1|NA
ASSLTSGQNYT
>TRBJ2-2|TRBV11-2|NA
ASSSGTGGAGELF
>TRBJ2-5|TRBV5-1|NA
ASSLGLTRETQY
>TRBJ2-5|TRBV19|NA
ASSKGARLEETQY
>TRBJ1-1|TRBV21-1|NA
ASSTDRSTGAF
>TRBJ2-7|TRBV5-8|NA
ASSPRVPYEQY
>TRBJ1-1|TRBV18|NA
ASSLVGGVTWNTEAF
>TRBJ2-5|TRBV7-2|NA
ASSLDHGQETQY
>TRBJ2-1|TRBV24-1|NA
ATRDSNIFNEQF
>TRBJ1-6|TRBV6-6|once
ASTPISRNSPLH